Sequencing of this T cell receptor beta chain was carried out in a study of OX40 agonist ivuxolimab in advanced cancers. In the study overall: Partial responses were achieved by three patients, of whom one had hepatocellular carcinoma and two had cutaneous melanoma. Overall study findings and caveats: Both blood CD4+ and CD8+ T cells showed clonal growth by week 6 at 0.1 to 3.0 mg/kg.

Worth noting for this clone: Its target is unknown.

The germline V gene has CDR1 SGHRS and CDR2 YFSETQ. V lost 4 bases, J lost 7 bases, and 15 bases lay in between. This CDR3 region has 14 residues. Using immunoSEQ multiplex PCR, the repertoire was profiled, and TCRdb retains in-frame clones only, with some absent. This sample has approximately 84,000 clones, with roughly 89% found just once. Sequences were derived from CD4+ or CD8+ T cells sorted from blood, sampled in a trial of the OX40 agonist ivuxolimab. The J gene is TRBJ2-1, the V gene TRBV5-1, with a weak D call TRBD1 (6 bases). The TCR originated in an adult with an advanced solid tumor such as melanoma, head and neck, liver or kidney cancer. The CDR3 region has the DNA TGCGCCAGCAGCCCCCTGGGGGCAGGGAATGAGCAGTTCTTC. Encoded protein: CASSPLGAGNEQFF.